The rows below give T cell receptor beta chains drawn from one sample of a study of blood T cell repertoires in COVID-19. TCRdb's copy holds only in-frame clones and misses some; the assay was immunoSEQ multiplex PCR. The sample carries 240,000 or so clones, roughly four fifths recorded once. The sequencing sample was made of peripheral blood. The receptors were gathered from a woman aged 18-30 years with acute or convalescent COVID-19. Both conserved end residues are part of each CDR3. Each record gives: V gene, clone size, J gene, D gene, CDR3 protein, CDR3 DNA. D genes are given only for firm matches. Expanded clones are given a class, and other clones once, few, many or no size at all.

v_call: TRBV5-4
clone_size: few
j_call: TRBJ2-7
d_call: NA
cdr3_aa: CASSRGETGGSYEQYF
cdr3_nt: TGTGCCAGCAGCCGGGGGGAGACAGGAGGCTCCTACGAGCAGTACTTC

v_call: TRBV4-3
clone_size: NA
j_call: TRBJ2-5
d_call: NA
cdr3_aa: CASSPGMGAWETQYF
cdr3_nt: TGCGCCAGCAGCCCTGGGATGGGGGCTTGGGAGACCCAGTACTTC

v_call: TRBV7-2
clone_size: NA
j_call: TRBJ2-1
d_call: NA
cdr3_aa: CASSFQVSEQFF
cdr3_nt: TGTGCCAGCAGCTTTCAGGTATCTGAGCAGTTCTTC

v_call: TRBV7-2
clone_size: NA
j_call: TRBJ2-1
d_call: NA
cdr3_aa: CASSVQYSSYNEQFF
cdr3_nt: TGTGCCAGCAGCGTACAGTATTCTTCCTACAATGAGCAGTTCTTC

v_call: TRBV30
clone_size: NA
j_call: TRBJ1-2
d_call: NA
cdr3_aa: CAWSVSPAAGYTF
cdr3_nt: TGTGCCTGGAGTGTAAGCCCAGCGGCTGGCTACACCTTC

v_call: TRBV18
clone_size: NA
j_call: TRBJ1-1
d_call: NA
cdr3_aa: CASSLQGLMNTEAFF
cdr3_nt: TGTGCCAGCTCACTACAGGGCTTAATGAACACTGAAGCTTTCTTT

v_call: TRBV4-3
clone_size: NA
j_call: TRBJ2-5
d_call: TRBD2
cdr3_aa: CASSQFGTSGEQQETQYF
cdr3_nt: TGCGCCAGCAGCCAATTCGGGACTAGCGGAGAACAACAAGAGACCCAGTACTTC

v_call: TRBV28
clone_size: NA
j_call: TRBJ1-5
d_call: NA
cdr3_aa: CASSLPQGSQPQHF
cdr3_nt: TGTGCCAGCAGTTTACCGCAGGGGAGTCAGCCCCAGCATTTT

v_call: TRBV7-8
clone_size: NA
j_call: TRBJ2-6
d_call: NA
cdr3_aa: CASSLWGGAGANVLTF
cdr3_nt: TGTGCCAGCAGCTTATGGGGCGGGGCTGGGGCCAACGTCCTGACTTTC

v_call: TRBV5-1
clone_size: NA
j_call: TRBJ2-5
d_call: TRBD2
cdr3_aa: CASSLGGLADQETQYF
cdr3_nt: TGCGCCAGCAGCTTGGGGGGACTAGCGGACCAAGAGACCCAGTACTTC

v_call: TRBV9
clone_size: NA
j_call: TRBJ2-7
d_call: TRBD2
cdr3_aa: CASSVSGVASYEQYF
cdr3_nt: TGTGCCAGCAGTGTTAGCGGGGTGGCCTCCTACGAGCAGTACTTC

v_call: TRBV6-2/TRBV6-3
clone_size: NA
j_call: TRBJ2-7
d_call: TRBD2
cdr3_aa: CASSYSSGSFDEQYF
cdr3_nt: TGTGCCAGCAGTTACTCTAGCGGGAGTTTCGACGAGCAGTACTTC

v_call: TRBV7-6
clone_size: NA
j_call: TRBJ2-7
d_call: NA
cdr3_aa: CASSLDVGYEQYF
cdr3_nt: TGTGCCAGCAGCTTAGACGTCGGGTACGAGCAGTACTTC

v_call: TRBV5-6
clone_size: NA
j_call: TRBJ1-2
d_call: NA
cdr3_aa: CASTSGGRVYGYTF
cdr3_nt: TGTGCCAGCACCAGCGGGGGTCGGGTCTATGGCTACACCTTC

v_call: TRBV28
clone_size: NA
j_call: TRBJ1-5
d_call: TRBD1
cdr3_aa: CASRIDRGVLNQPQHF
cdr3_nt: TGTGCCAGCAGGATCGACAGGGGGGTTTTAAATCAGCCCCAGCATTTT

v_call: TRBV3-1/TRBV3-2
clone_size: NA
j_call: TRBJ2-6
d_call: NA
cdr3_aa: CASSDLTGTPVANVLTF
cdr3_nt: TGTGCCAGCAGCGACCTCACCGGGACTCCCGTAGCCAACGTCCTGACTTTC

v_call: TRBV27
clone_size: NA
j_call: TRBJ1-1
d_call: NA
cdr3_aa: CASSLSGTGWTEAFF
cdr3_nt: TGTGCCAGCAGTTTATCAGGTACAGGATGGACTGAAGCTTTCTTT

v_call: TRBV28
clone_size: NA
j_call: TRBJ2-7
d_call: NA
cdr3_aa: CASSPAPGYYEQYF
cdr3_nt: TGTGCCAGCAGCCCCGCCCCGGGGTACTACGAGCAGTACTTC

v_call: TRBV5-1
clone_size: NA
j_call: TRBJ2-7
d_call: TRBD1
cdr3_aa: CASSSGTGGAHEQYF
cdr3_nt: TGCGCCAGCAGCTCCGGGACAGGGGGGGCCCACGAGCAGTACTTC

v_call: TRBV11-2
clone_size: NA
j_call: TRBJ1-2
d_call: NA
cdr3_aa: CASSHRVYGGYTF
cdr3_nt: TGTGCCAGCAGCCACAGGGTTTATGGTGGCTACACCTTC

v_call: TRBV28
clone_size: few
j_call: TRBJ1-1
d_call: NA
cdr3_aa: CASNRVANTEAFF
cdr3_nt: TGTGCCAGCAACCGAGTTGCGAACACTGAAGCTTTCTTT

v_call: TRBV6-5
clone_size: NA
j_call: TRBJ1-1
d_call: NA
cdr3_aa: CASTDNRAITEAFF
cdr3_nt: TGTGCCAGCACCGATAACAGGGCAATCACTGAAGCTTTCTTT

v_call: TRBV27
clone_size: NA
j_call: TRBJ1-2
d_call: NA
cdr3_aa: CASSPTNPRDRTNYGYTF
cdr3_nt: TGTGCCAGCAGTCCGACGAACCCGCGGGACCGAACGAACTATGGCTACACCTTC

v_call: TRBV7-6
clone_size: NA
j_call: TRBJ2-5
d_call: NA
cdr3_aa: CASSLSPGWAETQYF
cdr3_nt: TGTGCCAGCAGCTTAAGTCCAGGGTGGGCAGAGACCCAGTACTTC

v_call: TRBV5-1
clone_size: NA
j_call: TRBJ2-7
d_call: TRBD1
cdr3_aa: CASSLTQGPYEQYF
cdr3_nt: TGCGCCAGCAGCTTGACACAGGGGCCCTACGAGCAGTACTTC

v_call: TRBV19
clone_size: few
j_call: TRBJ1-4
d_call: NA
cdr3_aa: CASSTRVETNEKLFF
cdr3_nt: TGTGCCAGTAGTACCAGGGTTGAAACTAATGAAAAACTGTTTTTT

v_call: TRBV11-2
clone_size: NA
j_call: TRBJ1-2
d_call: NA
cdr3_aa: CASSLGQHYGYTF
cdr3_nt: TGTGCCAGCAGCCTCGGACAGCACTATGGCTACACCTTC

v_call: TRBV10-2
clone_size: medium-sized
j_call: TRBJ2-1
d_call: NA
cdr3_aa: CASGWTPWYNEQFF
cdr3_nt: TGCGCCAGCGGATGGACACCTTGGTACAATGAGCAGTTCTTC

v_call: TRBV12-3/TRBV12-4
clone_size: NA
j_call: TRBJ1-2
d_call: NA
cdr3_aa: CASSLRGTYGYTF
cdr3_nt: TGTGCCAGCAGTTTGAGGGGGACCTATGGCTACACCTTC

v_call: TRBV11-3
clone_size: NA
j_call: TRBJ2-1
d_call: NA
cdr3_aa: CASRPNGWEYGEQFF
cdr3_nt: TGTGCCAGCAGGCCCAATGGGTGGGAGTATGGTGAGCAGTTCTTC

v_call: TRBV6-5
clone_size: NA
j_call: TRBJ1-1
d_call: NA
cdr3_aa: CASSYDRLNTEAFF
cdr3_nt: TGTGCCAGCAGTTACGACAGATTGAACACTGAAGCTTTCTTT

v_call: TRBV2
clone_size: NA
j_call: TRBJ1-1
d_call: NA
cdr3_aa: CASRGRGTEAFF
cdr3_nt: TGTGCCAGCAGAGGCAGGGGCACTGAAGCTTTCTTT

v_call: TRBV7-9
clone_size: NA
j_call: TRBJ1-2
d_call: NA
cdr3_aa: CATQGPGNYGYTF
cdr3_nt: TGTGCCACCCAGGGTCCCGGAAACTATGGCTACACCTTC

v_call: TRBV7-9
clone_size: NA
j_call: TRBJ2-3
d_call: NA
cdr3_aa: CASSPYTDTQYF
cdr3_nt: TGTGCCAGCAGTCCCTACACAGATACGCAGTATTTT

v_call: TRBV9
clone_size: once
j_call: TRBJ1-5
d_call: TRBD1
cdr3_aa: CASSLAGGQPQHF
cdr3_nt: TGTGCCAGCAGCTTGGCAGGGGGTCAGCCCCAGCATTTT

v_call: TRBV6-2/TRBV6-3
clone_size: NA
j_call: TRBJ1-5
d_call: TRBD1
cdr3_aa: CASSYSRTGNGSDQPQHF
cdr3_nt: TGTGCCAGCAGTTACTCGAGGACAGGAAATGGGTCGGATCAGCCCCAGCATTTT

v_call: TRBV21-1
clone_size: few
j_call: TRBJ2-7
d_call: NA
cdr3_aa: CASSKEQREVSYEQYF
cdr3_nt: TGTGCCAGCAGCAAAGAGCAGCGGGAGGTATCCTACGAGCAGTACTTC

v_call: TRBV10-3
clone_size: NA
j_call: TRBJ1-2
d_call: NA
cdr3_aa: CAIGSFQF
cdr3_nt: TGTGCCATCGGCTCCTTTCAATTC

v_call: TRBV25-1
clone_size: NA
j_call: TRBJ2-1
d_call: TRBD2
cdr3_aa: CASSEGRVTYNEQFF
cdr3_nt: TGTGCCAGCAGTGAGGGGAGGGTCACCTACAATGAGCAGTTCTTC

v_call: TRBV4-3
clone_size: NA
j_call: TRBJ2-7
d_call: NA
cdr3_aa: CASSQDVGGRSYEQYF
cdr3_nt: TGCGCCAGCAGCCAAGATGTGGGGGGTCGGTCCTACGAGCAGTACTTC

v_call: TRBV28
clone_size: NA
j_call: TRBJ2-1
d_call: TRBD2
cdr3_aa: CASSSWTSGNEQFF
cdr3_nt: TGTGCCAGCAGTTCGTGGACTAGCGGGAATGAGCAGTTCTTC

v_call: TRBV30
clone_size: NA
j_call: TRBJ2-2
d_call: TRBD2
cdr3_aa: CAWNAGGVDTGELFF
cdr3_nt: TGTGCCTGGAACGCGGGAGGGGTGGACACCGGGGAGCTGTTTTTT

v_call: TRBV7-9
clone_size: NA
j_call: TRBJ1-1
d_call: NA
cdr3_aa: CASSSETMNTEAFF
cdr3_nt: TGTGCCAGCAGCTCAGAAACGATGAACACTGAAGCTTTCTTT

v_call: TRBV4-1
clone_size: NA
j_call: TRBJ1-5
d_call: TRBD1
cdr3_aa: CASSQGTESNQPQHF
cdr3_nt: TGCGCCAGCAGCCAGGGGACAGAGAGCAATCAGCCCCAGCATTTT

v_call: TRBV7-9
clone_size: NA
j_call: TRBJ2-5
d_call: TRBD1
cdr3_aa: CASSYTQGQGGETQYF
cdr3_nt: TGTGCCAGCAGCTATACACAAGGACAGGGAGGAGAGACCCAGTACTTC

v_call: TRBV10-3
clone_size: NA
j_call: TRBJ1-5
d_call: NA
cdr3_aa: CAISESWTAGNQPQHF
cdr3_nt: TGTGCCATCAGTGAGTCGTGGACAGCGGGCAATCAGCCCCAGCATTTT

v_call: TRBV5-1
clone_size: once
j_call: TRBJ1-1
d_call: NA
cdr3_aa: CASSLGQQSEAFF
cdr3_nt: TGCGCCAGCAGCTTGGGACAGCAGAGCGAAGCTTTCTTT

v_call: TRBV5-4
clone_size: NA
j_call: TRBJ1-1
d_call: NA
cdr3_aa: CASGETRNTEAFF
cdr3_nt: TGTGCCAGCGGGGAGACACGCAACACTGAAGCTTTCTTT

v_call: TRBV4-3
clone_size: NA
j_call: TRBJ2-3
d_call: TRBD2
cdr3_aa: CASSHRLAGATDTQYF
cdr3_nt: TGCGCCAGCAGCCACAGACTAGCGGGAGCCACAGATACGCAGTATTTT

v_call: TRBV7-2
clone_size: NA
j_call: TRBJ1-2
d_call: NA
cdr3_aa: CASSLGADYGYTF
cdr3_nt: TGTGCCAGCAGCTTAGGGGCAGATTATGGCTACACCTTC

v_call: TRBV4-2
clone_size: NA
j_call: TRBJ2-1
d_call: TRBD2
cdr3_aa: CASSQGETSGKFF
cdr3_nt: TGTGCCAGCAGCCAAGGGGAGACTAGCGGGAAGTTCTTC

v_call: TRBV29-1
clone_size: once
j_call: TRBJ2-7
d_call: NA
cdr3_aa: CSVRTGDQYYEQYF
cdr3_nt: TGCAGCGTTAGAACAGGAGACCAGTACTACGAGCAGTACTTC

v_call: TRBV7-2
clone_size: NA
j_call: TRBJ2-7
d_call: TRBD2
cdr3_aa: CASSSTSGGSYEQYF
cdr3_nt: TGTGCCAGCAGCTCAACTAGCGGAGGCTCCTACGAGCAGTACTTC

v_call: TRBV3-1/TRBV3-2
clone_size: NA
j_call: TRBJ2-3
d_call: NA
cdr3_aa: CASSQAFYRGPDTQYF
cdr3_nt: TGTGCCAGCAGCCAAGCCTTTTACCGAGGGCCAGATACGCAGTATTTT

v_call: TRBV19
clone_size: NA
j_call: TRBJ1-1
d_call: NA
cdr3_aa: CASSRRGNTEAFF
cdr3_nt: TGTGCCAGTAGCCGAAGGGGGAACACTGAAGCTTTCTTT